The clone carrying this T cell receptor (beta chain) was recorded many times. Its target is unknown. Germline-derived CDR1 and CDR2 are SGHRS and YFSETQ. The CDR3 has 15 residues. Trimming took off 0 bases at V and 3 bases at J, with 12 bases between the two ends. Preparation of the TCRbeta library involved a method that used unique molecular identifiers. TCRdb re-derived calls from the PCR reads in MiXCR, one entry per CDR3 protein. The sample lists 65,000 to 90,000 distinct CDR3 sequences, approximately 10% occurring once. The data stem from a study of T-cell reconstitution after alpha-beta-depleted transplantation in children. Findings and limits, study-wide: Some patients' high day-60 TCRbeta diversity was attributed to recipient cells surviving conditioning. Reported findings indicate that, about two months after transplant, alpha-beta T cells came from several hundred expanded clones, which were derived from non-depleted graft cells.

The sample here was PBMCs, taken before TCRalphabeta/CD19-depleted stem cell transplant. The sequence was obtained from a boy younger than 18 with acute myeloid leukemia, due to receive a stem cell transplant. The rearrangement uses TRBV5-1 and TRBJ1-1, with D hard to call. The CDR3 loop is CASSLELNRDTEAFF. Written as DNA, the CDR3 is TGCGCCAGCAGCTTGGAATTGAATAGGGACACTGAAGCTTTCTTT.